This T cell receptor beta chain was identified during a study of cytomegalovirus exposure and HLA in healthy donors. General study points: With later analysis, a missense DCLRE1C variant became linked to TCR beta V- and J-gene trimming. HLA-A and HLA-B allele assignments for most subjects were reportedly predicted accurately using TCR beta sequences.

The primer mix had 60 Vbeta and 13 Jbeta primers. The table came from immunoSEQ multiplex PCR; TCRdb's copy has only in-frame clones and leaves some out. The sample lists around 150,000 clones; more than 80% were seen once. Trimming left V 2 bases short and J 0 bases short, with 8 bases between. Germline V gene sequence: CDR1 MNHEY, CDR2 SMNVEV (reference sequence). The CDR3 is made up of 14 amino acids. Notes on this clone: Its specificity is not known.

V is TRBV27 and J is TRBJ2-7; D gene unclear. Sequencing input: PBMCs. The TCR sequence derives from a woman aged 50 to 65 in good health and CMV-seronegative. The CDR3 protein is CASSLTWSSYEQYF. CDR3 sequence (DNA): TGTGCCAGCAGTTTAACTTGGTCCTCCTACGAGCAGTACTTC.